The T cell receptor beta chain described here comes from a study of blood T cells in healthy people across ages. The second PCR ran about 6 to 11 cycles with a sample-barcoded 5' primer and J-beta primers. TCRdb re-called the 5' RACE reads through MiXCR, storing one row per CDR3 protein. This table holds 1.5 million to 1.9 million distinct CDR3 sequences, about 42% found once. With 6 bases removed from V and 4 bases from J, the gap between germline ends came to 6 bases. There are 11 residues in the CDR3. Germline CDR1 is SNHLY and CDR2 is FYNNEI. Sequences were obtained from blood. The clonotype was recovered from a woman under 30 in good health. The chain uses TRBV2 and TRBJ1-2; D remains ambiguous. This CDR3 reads CASRAPYGYTF. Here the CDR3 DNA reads TGTGCCAGCAGAGCCCCCTATGGCTACACCTTC.